Listed below are T cell receptor beta chains from one sample, sequenced in a study of blood T cell repertoires in COVID-19. Clones were sequenced by immunoSEQ multiplex PCR, and TCRdb holds only the in-frame ones, with some missing. Of about 140,000 clones in the sample, around nine tenths were seen once. Sequencing was performed on peripheral blood. All receptors derive from a woman aged 60-75 years with acute or convalescent COVID-19. Each CDR3 is given with its conserved first and last residue. D genes are given only for firm matches. Size is omitted from some rows. Given values are once, few, many or a class for expanded clones.

D gene: -; V gene: TRBV20-1; J gene: TRBJ2-5; clone size: -; CDR3 DNA: TGCAGTGCACTAGCAGTTCAGACCCAGTACTTC; CDR3 protein: CSALAVQTQYF
D gene: -; V gene: TRBV20-1; J gene: TRBJ1-2; clone size: -; CDR3 DNA: TGCAGTGCTAACCAGGGGTATGGCTACACCTTC; CDR3 protein: CSANQGYGYTF
D gene: -; V gene: TRBV6-1; J gene: TRBJ2-7; clone size: -; CDR3 DNA: TGTGCCAGCAGTGATTCGTCGGTTACCTACGAGCAGTACTTC; CDR3 protein: CASSDSSVTYEQYF
D gene: TRBD1; V gene: TRBV19; J gene: TRBJ2-2; clone size: -; CDR3 DNA: TGTGCCAGTACTAGAGGACAGGGGGAACGCACCGGGGAGCTGTTTTTT; CDR3 protein: CASTRGQGERTGELFF
D gene: -; V gene: TRBV7-2; J gene: TRBJ2-1; clone size: -; CDR3 DNA: TGTGCCAGCAGCTTAGTACCTAGCGCCTACAATGAGCAGTTCTTC; CDR3 protein: CASSLVPSAYNEQFF
D gene: -; V gene: TRBV19; J gene: TRBJ2-5; clone size: -; CDR3 DNA: TGTGCCAGTAGTTCTCAGGGGAGTTGGGAGACCCAGTACTTC; CDR3 protein: CASSSQGSWETQYF
D gene: -; V gene: TRBV19; J gene: TRBJ2-3; clone size: -; CDR3 DNA: TGTGCCAGTAGTATAGGGGCGTCGACAGATACGCAGTATTTT; CDR3 protein: CASSIGASTDTQYF
D gene: -; V gene: TRBV4-2; J gene: TRBJ1-2; clone size: -; CDR3 DNA: TGTGCCAGCAGCCAAGATTATCTCGAGGCCCCTGGCTACACCTTC; CDR3 protein: CASSQDYLEAPGYTF
D gene: -; V gene: TRBV30; J gene: TRBJ1-5; clone size: -; CDR3 DNA: TGTGCCTGGAGTGTATCCAACGGGAAGCCCCAGCATTTT; CDR3 protein: CAWSVSNGKPQHF
D gene: -; V gene: TRBV5-1; J gene: TRBJ2-7; clone size: -; CDR3 DNA: TGCGCCAGCACGGTAGGGGGCGAGCAGTACTTC; CDR3 protein: CASTVGGEQYF
D gene: -; V gene: TRBV28; J gene: TRBJ2-3; clone size: -; CDR3 DNA: TGTGCCAGCAGTTTATGGAGGGGGATAGATACGCAGTATTTT; CDR3 protein: CASSLWRGIDTQYF
D gene: -; V gene: TRBV3-1/TRBV3-2; J gene: TRBJ2-3; clone size: -; CDR3 DNA: TGTGCCAGCAGCCTGTCCGCGGATACGCAGTATTTT; CDR3 protein: CASSLSADTQYF
D gene: TRBD1; V gene: TRBV7-6; J gene: TRBJ2-5; clone size: once; CDR3 DNA: TGTGCCAGCAGCTCGGGACAGGGGGCCTTCGAGACCCAGTACTTC; CDR3 protein: CASSSGQGAFETQYF
D gene: -; V gene: TRBV7-2; J gene: TRBJ2-1; clone size: few; CDR3 DNA: TGTGCCAGCAGCTTAGCGGGGGGGGCCACCTACAATGAGCAGTTCTTC; CDR3 protein: CASSLAGGATYNEQFF
D gene: TRBD1; V gene: TRBV6-6; J gene: TRBJ1-2; clone size: -; CDR3 DNA: TGTGCCAGCAGTTACCCGACAGGGGGCTCTGAAGGCTACACCTTC; CDR3 protein: CASSYPTGGSEGYTF
D gene: -; V gene: TRBV5-1; J gene: TRBJ2-6; clone size: -; CDR3 DNA: TGCGCCAGCAGCCAGGGCAGTTCTGGGGCCAACGTCCTGACTTTC; CDR3 protein: CASSQGSSGANVLTF
D gene: TRBD1; V gene: TRBV5-4; J gene: TRBJ1-2; clone size: -; CDR3 DNA: TGTGCCAGCAGGGGCCTGGGACAGGGGATTGGCTACACCTTC; CDR3 protein: CASRGLGQGIGYTF
D gene: TRBD2; V gene: TRBV5-1; J gene: TRBJ2-3; clone size: -; CDR3 DNA: TGCGCCAGCAGCTTGGCAAGACTAGCCGGGGGCACAGATACGCAGTATTTT; CDR3 protein: CASSLARLAGGTDTQYF
D gene: -; V gene: TRBV12-3/TRBV12-4; J gene: TRBJ2-1; clone size: -; CDR3 DNA: TGTGCCAGCAGCGGCTACAATGAGCAGTTCTTC; CDR3 protein: CASSGYNEQFF
D gene: -; V gene: TRBV5-3; J gene: TRBJ1-5; clone size: -; CDR3 DNA: TGTGCCAGATCAAAGCCCCAGCATTTT; CDR3 protein: CARSKPQHF
D gene: -; V gene: TRBV7-9; J gene: TRBJ2-5; clone size: -; CDR3 DNA: TGTGCCAGCAGCTTCATCGGGACTTTCCAAGAGACCCAGTACTTC; CDR3 protein: CASSFIGTFQETQYF
D gene: -; V gene: TRBV9; J gene: TRBJ1-2; clone size: -; CDR3 DNA: TGTGCCAGCAGCGAGACCCCTGGGGGGGATCCTGGCTACACCTTC; CDR3 protein: CASSETPGGDPGYTF
D gene: TRBD1; V gene: TRBV14; J gene: TRBJ2-7; clone size: few; CDR3 DNA: TGTGCCAGCAGCCAAGATCTTGACAGGGGCATGAAGTTGGGCGAGCAGTACTTC; CDR3 protein: CASSQDLDRGMKLGEQYF
D gene: -; V gene: TRBV27; J gene: TRBJ1-1; clone size: few; CDR3 DNA: TGTGCCAGCAGCCCTTCTTGGGCCACTGAAGCTTTCTTT; CDR3 protein: CASSPSWATEAFF
D gene: TRBD2; V gene: TRBV18; J gene: TRBJ2-1; clone size: -; CDR3 DNA: TGTGCCAGCTCACTAAAAGGACTAGCCAATGAGCAGTTCTTC; CDR3 protein: CASSLKGLANEQFF
D gene: -; V gene: TRBV5-4; J gene: TRBJ2-7; clone size: -; CDR3 DNA: TGTGCCAGCACCACAGCGGGCAGACCCTACGAGCAGTACTTC; CDR3 protein: CASTTAGRPYEQYF
D gene: -; V gene: TRBV19; J gene: TRBJ1-1; clone size: -; CDR3 DNA: TGTGCCAGTAGTACCTATATGAACACTGAAGCTTTCTTT; CDR3 protein: CASSTYMNTEAFF
D gene: TRBD2; V gene: TRBV29-1; J gene: TRBJ2-3; clone size: -; CDR3 DNA: TGCAGCGTTGAAAGGACTAGCGGACTCGCTAGCACAGATACGCAGTATTTT; CDR3 protein: CSVERTSGLASTDTQYF
D gene: -; V gene: TRBV7-3; J gene: TRBJ2-6; clone size: -; CDR3 DNA: TGTGCCAGCAGCCCAGGGGTAGCTGGGGCCAACGTCCTGACTTTC; CDR3 protein: CASSPGVAGANVLTF
D gene: -; V gene: TRBV28; J gene: TRBJ2-3; clone size: -; CDR3 DNA: TGTGCCAGCAATTGGGGCAGGAGCACAGATACGCAGTATTTT; CDR3 protein: CASNWGRSTDTQYF
D gene: -; V gene: TRBV30; J gene: TRBJ1-3; clone size: -; CDR3 DNA: TGTGCCTGTGACTCCAGGAGGGGTCCAAACACCATATATTTT; CDR3 protein: CACDSRRGPNTIYF
D gene: TRBD2; V gene: TRBV7-2; J gene: TRBJ2-5; clone size: once; CDR3 DNA: TGTGCCAGCAGCTTAGTACTAGCGGAAGGGGGGACCCAGTACTTC; CDR3 protein: CASSLVLAEGGTQYF
D gene: TRBD2; V gene: TRBV7-9; J gene: TRBJ2-1; clone size: -; CDR3 DNA: TGTGCCAGCAACTTCGGAGGTAGCGGGGGTTCGAATGAGCAGTTCTTC; CDR3 protein: CASNFGGSGGSNEQFF
D gene: -; V gene: TRBV5-4; J gene: TRBJ2-5; clone size: -; CDR3 DNA: TGTGCCAGCAGCTCTGCCGGGTGGGAGACCCAGTACTTC; CDR3 protein: CASSSAGWETQYF
D gene: -; V gene: TRBV15; J gene: TRBJ2-3; clone size: -; CDR3 DNA: TGTGCCACCAGGGGCAACACAGATACGCAGTATTTT; CDR3 protein: CATRGNTDTQYF
D gene: -; V gene: TRBV4-3; J gene: TRBJ1-6; clone size: once; CDR3 DNA: TGCGCCAGCAGCCAAGAGGCCAGGGCAGGATCACCCCTCCACTTT; CDR3 protein: CASSQEARAGSPLHF
D gene: -; V gene: TRBV5-5; J gene: TRBJ2-1; clone size: -; CDR3 DNA: TGTGCCAGCAGCTTCCGTGGACAGTACAATGAGCAGTTCTTC; CDR3 protein: CASSFRGQYNEQFF
D gene: -; V gene: TRBV12-2; J gene: TRBJ2-5; clone size: -; CDR3 DNA: TGTGCAAGTCGCTTACAGGGGACGGAGACCCAGTACTTC; CDR3 protein: CASRLQGTETQYF
D gene: TRBD1; V gene: TRBV7-9; J gene: TRBJ1-2; clone size: few; CDR3 DNA: TGTGCCAGCAGCTTAGATTCCCGGACAGGATATGGCTACACCTTC; CDR3 protein: CASSLDSRTGYGYTF
D gene: -; V gene: TRBV13; J gene: TRBJ1-1; clone size: -; CDR3 DNA: TGTGCCAGCAGCTCGCGTCTAGCGGGTCTCCCGGATGAAGCTTTCTTT; CDR3 protein: CASSSRLAGLPDEAFF
D gene: -; V gene: TRBV5-1; J gene: TRBJ2-6; clone size: -; CDR3 DNA: TGCGCCAGCAGCTTCCAGGGTGCTGGGGCCAACGTCCTGACTTTC; CDR3 protein: CASSFQGAGANVLTF
D gene: -; V gene: TRBV6-5; J gene: TRBJ1-3; clone size: few; CDR3 DNA: TGTGCCAGCAAGAGGGCAGTTTACTCTGGAAACACCATATATTTT; CDR3 protein: CASKRAVYSGNTIYF
D gene: -; V gene: TRBV5-1; J gene: TRBJ2-3; clone size: -; CDR3 DNA: TGCGCCAGCAGCTCGGGGGGCGGGACAGATACGCAGTATTTT; CDR3 protein: CASSSGGGTDTQYF
D gene: TRBD2; V gene: TRBV5-1; J gene: TRBJ2-3; clone size: -; CDR3 DNA: TGCGCCAGCAGCGAGGGACTAGCGGGGTCTGATACGCAGTATTTT; CDR3 protein: CASSEGLAGSDTQYF
D gene: TRBD2; V gene: TRBV6-2/TRBV6-3; J gene: TRBJ2-7; clone size: -; CDR3 DNA: TGTGCCAGCAGTTTCCATGTAGCGGGGGTGAACTACGAGCAGTACTTC; CDR3 protein: CASSFHVAGVNYEQYF
D gene: -; V gene: TRBV7-2; J gene: TRBJ2-3; clone size: -; CDR3 DNA: TGTGCCAGCAGCCGGCGGGCGGAAGATACGCAGTATTTT; CDR3 protein: CASSRRAEDTQYF
D gene: -; V gene: TRBV28; J gene: TRBJ2-5; clone size: -; CDR3 DNA: TGTGCCACCCGGAGGGGGCTAGAAGAGACCCAGTACTTC; CDR3 protein: CATRRGLEETQYF
D gene: -; V gene: TRBV5-8; J gene: TRBJ1-3; clone size: -; CDR3 DNA: TGTGCCAGCAGCTTGAACCTATACGTGGGAAACACCATATATTTT; CDR3 protein: CASSLNLYVGNTIYF
D gene: -; V gene: TRBV12-3/TRBV12-4; J gene: TRBJ2-1; clone size: -; CDR3 DNA: TGTGCCAGCAGGATTACAGGGTCCAATGAGCAGTTCTTC; CDR3 protein: CASRITGSNEQFF
D gene: TRBD2; V gene: TRBV5-8; J gene: TRBJ2-1; clone size: -; CDR3 DNA: TGTGCCAGCAGCTTGGGGGTAGCGGGCTTCAATGAGCAGTTCTTC; CDR3 protein: CASSLGVAGFNEQFF
D gene: -; V gene: TRBV15; J gene: TRBJ1-5; clone size: -; CDR3 DNA: TGTGCCACCAGCAGACAGGGCGGCCATCAGCCCCAGCATTTT; CDR3 protein: CATSRQGGHQPQHF
D gene: -; V gene: TRBV10-3; J gene: TRBJ1-5; clone size: -; CDR3 DNA: TGTGCCATCACGGGGACACTCAATCAGCCCCAGCATTTT; CDR3 protein: CAITGTLNQPQHF
D gene: TRBD1; V gene: TRBV6-6; J gene: TRBJ1-6; clone size: once; CDR3 DNA: TGTGCCAGCACCTACTCCTGGGACAGGGCTAATTCACCCCTCCACTTT; CDR3 protein: CASTYSWDRANSPLHF
D gene: TRBD2; V gene: TRBV5-1; J gene: TRBJ2-2; clone size: -; CDR3 DNA: TGCGCCAGCAGCCTTAGCGGGGTAGCCGGGGAGCTGTTTTTT; CDR3 protein: CASSLSGVAGELFF
D gene: TRBD1; V gene: TRBV5-1; J gene: TRBJ1-4; clone size: few; CDR3 DNA: TGCGCCAGCAGCGAACAGGGGGCGCGAGAAAAACTGTTTTTT; CDR3 protein: CASSEQGAREKLFF
D gene: TRBD2; V gene: TRBV28; J gene: TRBJ2-3; clone size: -; CDR3 DNA: TGTGCCAGCAGCCCCACTCTAGCGGGGGGGACAGATACGCAGTATTTT; CDR3 protein: CASSPTLAGGTDTQYF
D gene: -; V gene: TRBV28; J gene: TRBJ1-2; clone size: -; CDR3 DNA: TGTGCCAGCATGGGGGGATCCTTGAATGGCTACACCTTC; CDR3 protein: CASMGGSLNGYTF
D gene: TRBD2; V gene: TRBV3-1/TRBV3-2; J gene: TRBJ2-7; clone size: -; CDR3 DNA: TGTGCCAGCAGCCAAGTAGCGGGGCAGTACGAGCAGTACTTC; CDR3 protein: CASSQVAGQYEQYF
D gene: -; V gene: TRBV7-2; J gene: TRBJ1-5; clone size: once; CDR3 DNA: TGTGCCAGCAGCCCCTACAGTTCCAATCAGCCCCAGCATTTT; CDR3 protein: CASSPYSSNQPQHF